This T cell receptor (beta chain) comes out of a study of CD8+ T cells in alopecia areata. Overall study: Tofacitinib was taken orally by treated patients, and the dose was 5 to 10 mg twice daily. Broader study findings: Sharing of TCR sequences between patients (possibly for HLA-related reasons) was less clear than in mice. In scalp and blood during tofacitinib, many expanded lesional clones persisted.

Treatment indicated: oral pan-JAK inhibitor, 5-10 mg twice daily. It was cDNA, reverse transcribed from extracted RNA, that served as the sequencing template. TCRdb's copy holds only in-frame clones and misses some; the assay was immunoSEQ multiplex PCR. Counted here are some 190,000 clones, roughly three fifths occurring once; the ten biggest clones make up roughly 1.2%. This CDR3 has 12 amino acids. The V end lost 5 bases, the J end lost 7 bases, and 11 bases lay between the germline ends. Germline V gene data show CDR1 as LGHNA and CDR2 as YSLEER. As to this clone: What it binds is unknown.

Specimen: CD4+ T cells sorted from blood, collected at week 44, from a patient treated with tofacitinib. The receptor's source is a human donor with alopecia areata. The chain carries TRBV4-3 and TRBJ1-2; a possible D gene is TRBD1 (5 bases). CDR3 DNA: TGCGCCAGCAGCATCAGGGATGGTGGCTACACCTTC. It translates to CASSIRDGGYTF.